This T cell receptor beta chain was observed in a study of blood T cell repertoires in COVID-19. Study-wide background: The United States, Italy and Spain were the sources of the acute and convalescent COVID-19 samples. T cells, B-cell-depleted T cells, or PBMCs provided the cDNA or gDNA that served as material.

Trimming left V 3 bases short and J 8 bases short, with 13 bases between. CDR3 length: 13 residues. Profiling relied on immunoSEQ multiplex PCR, and the TCRdb table lists in-frame clones only, not all of them. The repertoire has around 160,000 clones, 80% of them found once; the top ten carry roughly 3.4%. The clonotype was recovered from a woman aged 60 to 75 who had recovered from COVID-19. The material sequenced was PBMCs or T cells enriched from blood (not recorded which). The V gene is TRBV12-3 or TRBV12-4, the J gene TRBJ1-2, with D possibly being TRBD1 (5 bases). CDR3 sequence reads: CASSLATARGYTF. The CDR3 DNA sequence: TGTGCCAGCAGTTTGGCGACAGCGCGGGGCTACACCTTC.